This T cell receptor (beta chain) was obtained from a study of blood T cell repertoires in COVID-19 (dated by TCRdb to 2020 to 2022). In the study overall: Collaborator samples came from the United States, Italy and Spain and covered acute and convalescent phases of COVID-19. The samples were drawn from the first 160 participants of the ongoing ImmuneRACE study and from 950 to 1,500 subjects provided by 6 global collaborators. The prospective study material was composed of cDNA or gDNA derived from T cells, B-cell-depleted T cells, or PBMCs. Deeply sampled blood TCRbeta repertoires from subjects exposed to, actively infected with, or recovered from COVID-19 were included in the dataset. The sample metadata nearly always contained a de-identified subject ID, COVID-19 status, age in years and sex. The repertoires were made available in a free public database intended to serve as a resource for research on the immune response to SARS-CoV-2. Where available, HLA class I and class II types were obtained from metadata supplied by the sample provider rather than from assay-based typing.

For this clone: The antigen it binds to is not known. Base-call qualities are not available, and no considerably larger clone is one nucleotide away.

Its CDR3 holds 17 amino acids, cysteine through phenylalanine. Of the read, only the CDR3 DNA is kept; its 51 bases are in frame from base 1. Relative to germline, V is missing 0 bases and J is missing 4 bases, with 8 bases of the junction outside any gene match. The germline V gene yields MGHRA for CDR1 and YSYEKL for CDR2. Paper-wide results and their limitations: The amount of clinical and demographic metadata varied by source and participant and was provided uncurated.

TCRbeta CDR3 regions were amplified from genomic DNA by means of the immunoSEQ Assay, a bias-controlled multiplex PCR. On the authors' methods: The number of nucleated cells in each sample was estimated from the amplification of reference gene primers within the assay. To quantify the absolute abundance of each unique TCRbeta CDR3 rearrangement, sequence reads were collapsed and filtered. For each sample, productive Simpson clonality was calculated as the square root of Simpson's diversity index across productive rearrangements. Drawn from immuneACCESS, this table holds only the in-frame rearrangements with V and J called that TCRdb kept. Clones are partly lost; checked studies trace under half to an unresolved V gene and leave the rest unexplained. D and trimming were read from the DNA, whereas the V and J calls and clone size are those reported in that table. This sample lists around 80,000 clones; 85% were detected once. The leading ten clones occupy roughly 9.1% of the sample.

In Seattle, one collaborating source enrolled patients while the infection was active and tracked those patients longitudinally over the course of disease. Collaborating institutions collected whole blood in K2EDTA tubes following their own protocols. For TCRbeta analysis, collaborators shipped samples in one of three forms: frozen whole blood, isolated PBMCs, or DNA extracted from either of those sample types. The origin of this receptor is a man between 45 and 60 years old with COVID-19, enrolled during active disease. The rearrangement combines TRBV4-1 with TRBJ2-1, with TRBD2 identical over 8 junction bases. Sequencing input: peripheral blood. The nucleotide sequence is given as TGCGCCAGCAGCCAAGATGGGGGTGGGACTAGGTACAATGAGCAGTTCTTC. This is translated as CASSQDGGGTRYNEQFF.